This entry describes one T cell receptor beta chain. The antigen remains unidentified. This specimen comes from a study of T cell responses to AZD1222 COVID-19 vaccine. Study-wide results and caveats: After the peak T cell response, and only then, were repertoires sampled. Following two doses of AZD1222, Spike-specific TCR breadth and depth rose.

TCRdb's copy holds only in-frame clones and misses some; the assay was immunoSEQ multiplex PCR. In the table there are about 140,000 clones, 90% to 95% of which are singletons. Trimming took off 3 bases at V and 2 bases at J, with 8 bases between the two ends. The CDR3 is 13 residues long. Germline V CDR1 and CDR2: MDHEN, SYDVKM. The rearrangement links TRBV28 to TRBJ2-7; D remains unclear. This TCR came from an adult who had recovered from COVID-19. The starting material was peripheral blood, obtained after recovery from COVID-19. Here the CDR3 DNA reads TGTGCCAGCAGTTTGCGAGGACCCTACGAGCAGTACTTC. Protein product: CASSLRGPYEQYF.